This T cell receptor (beta chain) was found in a study of cytomegalovirus exposure and HLA in healthy donors. Study outcomes and limitations: Several of the most significant clusters appeared, in a later analysis, to be linked to common viral pathogens. Earlier analysis yielded a pattern in which most TCR beta V segments were productive about 90% or about 30% of the time. Later findings reportedly placed an Asian-associated ancestry cluster below the approximately 620-donor mean for N-insertions.

Trimming shortened V by 5 bases and J by 5 bases, and 9 bases separated the two germline ends. This CDR3 has 12 residues. Germline lookup yields CDR1 SGHVS and CDR2 FNYEAQ. This clone occurred a few times. What it recognizes is unknown. A multiplex PCR was run with 60 Vbeta primers and 13 Jbeta primers. The table came from immunoSEQ multiplex PCR; TCRdb's copy has only in-frame clones and leaves some out. The sample includes some 140,000 clones, approximately 74% seen only once; the top ten take about 2.7%. This chain connects TRBV7-6 to TRBJ1-1; D possibly corresponds to TRBD1 (5 bases). The origin of this receptor is a young man in good health and CMV-seronegative. The sample was PBMCs. CDR3 residues: CASSGGGTEAFF. CDR3 nucleotide sequence: TGTGCCAGCAGCGGGGGGGGAACTGAAGCTTTCTTT. Full variable domain (rest looked up from reference TRBV7-6 and TRBJ1-1): GAGVSQSPRYKVTKRGQDVALRCDPISGHVSLYWYRQALGQGPEFLTYFNYEAQQDKSGLPNDRFSAERPEGSISTLTIQRTEQRDSAMYRCASSGGGTEAFFGQGTRLTVV.